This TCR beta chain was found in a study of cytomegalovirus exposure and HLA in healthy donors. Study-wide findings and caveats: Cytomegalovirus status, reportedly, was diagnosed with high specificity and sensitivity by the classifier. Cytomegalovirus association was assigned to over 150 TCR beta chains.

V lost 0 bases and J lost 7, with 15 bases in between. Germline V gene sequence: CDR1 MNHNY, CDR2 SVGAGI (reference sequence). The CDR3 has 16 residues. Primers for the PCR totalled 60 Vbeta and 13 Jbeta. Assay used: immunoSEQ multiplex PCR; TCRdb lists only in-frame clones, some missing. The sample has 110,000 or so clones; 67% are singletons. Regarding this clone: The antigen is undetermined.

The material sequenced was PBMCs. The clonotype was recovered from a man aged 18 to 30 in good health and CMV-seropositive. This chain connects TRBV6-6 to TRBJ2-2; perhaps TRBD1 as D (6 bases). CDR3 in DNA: TGTGCCAGCAGTTACTCCTGGACAGTTCCCAACGGGGAGCTGTTTTTT. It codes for CASSYSWTVPNGELFF.